The 17 T cell receptor beta chains reported below all come from one sample, sequenced in a study of blood T cell repertoires in COVID-19. Sequencing was performed with immunoSEQ multiplex PCR; in TCRdb, only in-frame clones are kept and a portion is missing. The sample holds around 150,000 clones, about nine tenths seen once. Sequences were obtained from peripheral blood. Receptor source: a woman aged 55-70 years with active or convalescent COVID-19.

This clone came up once. The chain has TRBV6-5 and TRBJ2-7, with D tentatively TRBD1 (6 bases). Trimming removed 5 bases at V and 2 bases at J, with 13 bases between. The CDR3 loop spans 14 amino acids. The germline V gene encodes CDR1 MNHEY and CDR2 SVGAGI. CDR3 loop: CASSPQRTAYEQYF. The CDR3, as DNA: TGTGCCAGCAGTCCCCAGAGGACAGCCTACGAGCAGTACTTC.

The J gene is TRBJ1-6, the V gene TRBV5-1, with 9 positions matching TRBD1. CDR3 length equals 15 residues. Germline loops: CDR1 SGHRS, CDR2 YFSETQ. The trim removed 4 bases at V and 7 bases at J, leaving 6 bases unmatched. The CDR3 loop reads CASSPGDRENSPLHF. The CDR3 DNA is TGCGCCAGCAGCCCGGGGGACAGGGAAAATTCACCCCTCCACTTT.

The chain carries TRBV7-2 and TRBJ2-3, with 9 bases that match TRBD2. This CDR3 spans 16 amino acids. J gave up 6 bases and V 1 base, and 8 bases lay outside the gene matches. Germline V gene sequence: CDR1 SGHTA, CDR2 FQGNSA. CDR3 nucleotide sequence: TGTGCCAGCAGCTTAGTAGGCGGGGGGGCCGGGGATACGCAGTATTTT. Translating gives CASSLVGGGAGDTQYF.

The chain is built from TRBV7-2 and TRBJ2-2; no clear D. Trimming shortened V by 1 base and J by 0 bases, and 9 bases separated the two germline ends. Germline V gene sequence: CDR1 SGHTA, CDR2 FQGNSA. CDR3 length equals 16 residues. CDR3 bases: TGTGCCAGCAGCTTAGTAGTCGCGGCGAACACCGGGGAGCTGTTTTTT. It is translated as CASSLVVAANTGELFF. Complete variable domain (other parts from reference TRBV7-2 and TRBJ2-2): GAGVSQSPSNKVTEKGKDVELRCDPISGHTALYWYRQSLGQGLEFLIYFQGNSAPDKSGLPSDRFSAERTGGSVSTLTIQRTQQEDSAVYLCASSLVVAANTGELFFGEGSRLTVL.

The chain uses TRBV9 and TRBJ2-3; a possible D gene is TRBD2 (6 bases). Trimming left V 2 bases short and J 2 bases short, with 12 bases between. Germline V gene data show CDR1 as SGDLS and CDR2 as YYNGEE. This CDR3 comprises 15 residues. CDR3 region: CASSVQSGLTDTQYF. CDR3 bases: TGTGCCAGCAGCGTCCAAAGCGGGCTCACAGATACGCAGTATTTT.

The CDR3 reads CASSFRDLPNTGELFF. As DNA, the CDR3 is TGCGCCAGCAGCTTCCGGGACTTACCGAACACCGGGGAGCTGTTTTTT. This sequence joins TRBV5-1 and TRBJ2-2; perhaps TRBD2 as D (6 bases). Looked up from germline, CDR1 is SGHRS and CDR2 is YFSETQ. V was pared by 2 bases and J by 0 bases, with 11 bases between. The CDR3 sequence is 16 residues long.

A single count supports this clone. The CDR3 bases are TGTGCCAGCAGCTTAGCTTCGGGGGGTCGCTCCTACGAGCAGTACTTC. Encoded protein: CASSLASGGRSYEQYF. V is TRBV7-2 and J is TRBJ2-7; TRBD2 matches 7 bases. This CDR3 contains 16 residues. Per germline, CDR1 SGHTA and CDR2 FQGNSA. Losses at the gene ends were 0 bases for V and 0 bases for J; bases not matched to a gene: 5.

This clone showed up many times. V and J are TRBV7-8 and TRBJ1-1; 10 bases match TRBD1. The germline V gene has CDR1 SGHVS and CDR2 FQNEAQ. V trimming: 5 bases; J trimming: 2 bases; junction bases outside the gene matches: 8. The CDR3 runs to 16 residues. The CDR3 spells CASSQPETGGNTEAFF. The CDR3 DNA reads TGTGCCAGCAGCCAGCCAGAGACAGGGGGCAACACTGAAGCTTTCTTT.

CDR3 DNA sequence: TGTGCCAGCAGTCGCGGCCCCTCGGGACAAGAGACCCAGTACTTC. It yields the protein CASSRGPSGQETQYF. The chain is built from TRBV5-8 and TRBJ2-5; possibly TRBD2 for D (5 bases). Germline V gives CDR1 SGHTS, CDR2 YDEGEE. This CDR3 has 15 residues. The germline V and J ends were trimmed by 5 bases and 2 bases, with 16 bases remaining between them.

The chain joins TRBV7-9 to TRBJ2-7, with 9 positions matching TRBD1. The germline gives CDR1 SEHNR, CDR2 FQNEAQ (reference sequence). The CDR3 has 14 amino acids. Trimming removed 5 bases from V and 5 bases from J; junction bases left unmatched: 7. CDR3 sequence: CASSVTGGRDEQYF. The CDR3, as DNA: TGTGCCAGCAGCGTTACAGGGGGCCGGGACGAGCAGTACTTC.

The chain has TRBV21-1 and TRBJ1-2; the D call of TRBD1 is as the table states it, not checked on the DNA. TRBV21-1 is described as a pseudogene. This CDR3 contains 17 residues. As DNA, the CDR3 is TGTGCCAGCAGCAACTTCTACCCCGGACAGGGTAGGTATGGCTACACCTTC. Translating gives CASSNFYPGQGRYGYTF.

This clone was seen more than once but under ten times. V gene TRBV27 combines with J gene TRBJ2-3; 14 bases align to TRBD2. Germline CDR1 reads MNHEY; CDR2 reads SMNVEV (reference sequence). This CDR3 has 16 residues. With 7 bases clipped from V and 3 bases from J, the junction kept 6 bases outside the gene matches. CDR3 coding DNA: TGTGCCAGCAAAGGACTAGCGGGGGGATTAACAGATACGCAGTATTTT. Translated: CASKGLAGGLTDTQYF.

This rearrangement joins TRBV11-2 to TRBJ2-5; D might be TRBD1 (8 bases). Germline V gene data show CDR1 as SGHAT and CDR2 as FQNNGV. The CDR3 is 16 amino acids. The V and J ends lost 5 bases and 2 bases respectively, with 18 bases between them. The chain's CDR3 is CASSPVDRGGQETQYF. As DNA, the CDR3 is TGTGCCAGCAGCCCGGTCGACAGGGGAGGGCAAGAGACCCAGTACTTC.

V and J are TRBV6-5 and TRBJ1-3; D not certain. This CDR3 has 13 residues. Trimming stripped 6 bases from V and 3 bases from J, with 9 bases between. CDR1 and CDR2 (germline): MNHEY, SVGAGI. The CDR3 loop is CASRGSFGNTIYF. The CDR3 DNA follows: TGTGCCAGCAGAGGGAGCTTTGGAAACACCATATATTTT.

This chain uses TRBV7-2 with TRBJ2-3; the D gene is possibly TRBD2 (5 bases). The CDR3 sequence is 16 residues long. Germline loops: CDR1 SGHTA, CDR2 FQGNSA. The V and J ends lost 2 bases and 0 bases respectively, with 12 bases between them. This chain's CDR3 is CASSLNLAASTDTQYF. The CDR3, as DNA: TGTGCCAGCAGCTTAAATCTAGCAGCGAGCACAGATACGCAGTATTTT.

The rearrangement joins TRBV5-1 to TRBJ2-7, with D perhaps TRBD1 (5 bases). The CDR3 runs to 12 residues. V lost 4 bases, J lost 4 bases, and 9 bases lay in between. Germline CDR1 reads SGHRS; CDR2 reads YFSETQ. The CDR3 loop is CASSEDTYEQYF. The CDR3 nucleotides are TGCGCCAGCAGCGAGGACACGTACGAGCAGTACTTC.

This chain uses TRBV5-4 with TRBJ2-3, with D unclear. Looked up from germline, CDR1 is SGHNT and CDR2 is YYREEE (reference sequence). This CDR3 is 14 amino acids long. Between the trimmed V and J ends, which lost 0 bases and 0 bases, there was a span of 5 bases. Here the CDR3 reads CASSLGLSTDTQYF. As DNA, the CDR3 is TGTGCCAGCAGCTTGGGACTGAGCACAGATACGCAGTATTTT.